The 18 T cell receptor beta chains below come from one sample, sequenced in a study of tumor-infiltrating lymphocytes in localized non-small cell lung cancer. TCRdb's table, derived via immunoSEQ multiplex PCR, lists solely in-frame clones and lacks some. The sample has some 30,000 clones; over 75% are singletons. Sequencing was performed on lung tumor tissue. These receptor sequences come from a human donor with non-small cell lung cancer.

The chain is built from TRBV5-6 and TRBJ1-5, with D possibly being TRBD1 (6 bases). The V end lost 4 bases, the J end lost 5 bases, and 16 bases lay between the germline ends. CDR3 length: 15 residues. Germline V lookup: CDR1 SGHDT, CDR2 YYEEEE. The CDR3 nucleotides read TGTGCCAGCAGCCAGATGGGGGGCTGGGATCAGCCCCAGCATTTT. Protein sequence: CASSQMGGWDQPQHF.

The chain combines TRBV15 with TRBJ2-7; D is uncertain. The V end was cut by 1 base, the J end by 3 bases, with 7 bases between. Germline-derived CDR1 and CDR2 are LNHNV and YYDKDF (reference sequence). CDR3 length equals 13 residues. The CDR3 DNA sequence: TGTGCCACCAGCAGAGGTTTAGGCTACGAGCAGTACTTC. Its protein is CATSRGLGYEQYF.

The chain joins TRBV29-1 to TRBJ2-7; D may match TRBD1 or TRBD2 (5 bases each). Between the trimmed V and J ends, which lost 4 bases and 3 bases, there was a span of 13 bases. This CDR3 contains 13 residues. Germline V gene data show CDR1 as SQVTM and CDR2 as ANQGSEA. CDR3 bases: TGCAGCGTTGCGGGGCAGCAAAACTACGAGCAGTACTTC. As protein: CSVAGQQNYEQYF.

The chain links TRBV18 to TRBJ1-3, with D hard to call. There are 15 residues in the CDR3. Germline V CDR1 and CDR2: KGHSH, LQKENI. Trimming took off 1 base at V and 2 bases at J, with 9 bases between the two ends. CDR3 region: CASSPQGGTGNTIYF. Here the CDR3 DNA reads TGTGCCAGCTCACCACAGGGTGGAACTGGAAACACCATATATTTT.

In nucleotides, the CDR3 is TGTGCCAGCAGTGCCGGGACAGGGAATGAGCAGTTCTTC. Translated: CASSAGTGNEQFF. The chain couples TRBV2 to TRBJ2-1; 9 bases agree with TRBD1. Germline V gene data show CDR1 as SNHLY and CDR2 as FYNNEI. CDR3 size: 13 residues. V dropped 4 bases and J dropped 7; count of bases not matched to a gene: 2.

The chain recombines TRBV29-1 with TRBJ2-3; D is perhaps TRBD1 (8 bases). Germline V gives CDR1 SQVTM, CDR2 ANQGSEA. Deletions cut 5 bases from V and 1 base from J, with 16 bases between. The CDR3 is 15 amino acids. The CDR3 coding sequence is TGCAGCGTTTCTAGGGGGGGACAGGGCACAGATACGCAGTATTTT. Protein sequence: CSVSRGGQGTDTQYF.

This sequence joins TRBV2 and TRBJ2-5; 11 bases are shared with TRBD1. The CDR3 runs 14 residues. J lost 5 bases, V lost 5 bases, and 4 bases had no gene match. Germline loops: CDR1 SNHLY, CDR2 FYNNEI. The CDR3 sequence: CASSRGQGVETQYF. The CDR3 DNA reads TGTGCCAGCAGTAGGGGACAGGGGGTCGAGACCCAGTACTTC.

To note about this clone: One junction end disagrees with the germline gene, perhaps due to a read error. This chain uses TRBV5-6 with TRBJ1-1; possibly TRBD1 for D (5 bases). CDR1 SGHDT and CDR2 YYEEEE come from the germline V gene. The length of the CDR3 is 14 residues. The CDR3, as DNA: TGTGCCAGCAGTTTGGACATAAAGAACACTGAAGCTTTCTTT. Translation gives CASSLDIKNTEAFF.

The chain has TRBV5-6 and TRBJ2-7, with a tentative D call TRBD2 (5 bases). Germline V CDR1 and CDR2: SGHDT, YYEEEE. The V and J ends lost 0 bases and 7 bases respectively, with 14 bases between them. This CDR3 spans 14 amino acids. The CDR3 region has the DNA TGTGCCAGCAGCTTGGGGCTACTCCCGGGGGAGCAGTACTTC. Its protein product is CASSLGLLPGEQYF.

This clone was recorded a few times. This chain connects TRBV29-1 to TRBJ1-2; D is possibly TRBD1 (6 bases). V shed 0 bases and J shed 6 bases, with 17 bases lying between them. Germline-derived CDR1 and CDR2 are SQVTM and ANQGSEA. The CDR3 has 15 residues. CDR3 loop: CSVEDPTGKYDGYTF. In DNA, the CDR3 is TGCAGCGTTGAAGATCCCACAGGGAAGTATGATGGCTACACCTTC.

The chain carries TRBV30 and TRBJ1-5, with a tentative D call TRBD1 (5 bases). The CDR3 has 14 residues. The ends were cut back, 2 bases at V and 7 bases at J, with 15 bases in the middle. Germline V gene data show CDR1 as GTSNPN and CDR2 as SVGIG (reference sequence). CDR3 in amino acids: CAWSPGSQAQPQHF. In DNA form, the CDR3 reads TGTGCCTGGAGTCCAGGGTCCCAGGCCCAGCCCCAGCATTTT.

The chain carries TRBV19 and TRBJ1-5, with 8 nucleotides matching TRBD1. CDR1 is LNHDA, CDR2 SQIVND, per germline (reference sequence). Trimming cost V 5 bases and J 7 bases; bases outside gene matches: 13. This CDR3 has 16 residues. CDR3 protein: CASSSSDRVRSQPQHF. CDR3 sequence (DNA): TGTGCCAGTAGTTCTTCGGACAGGGTGCGTAGCCAGCCCCAGCATTTT.

This rearrangement joins TRBV5-6 to TRBJ2-3; D gene uncertain. Trimming took off 4 bases at V and 3 bases at J, with 3 bases between the two ends. The CDR3 spans 11 residues. Germline V gene lookup returns CDR1 SGHDT and CDR2 YYEEEE. This chain's CDR3 is CASSQTDTQYF. CDR3 nucleotides: TGTGCCAGCAGCCAGACAGATACGCAGTATTTT.

This chain joins TRBV7-2 and TRBJ1-1; D remains unclear. The CDR3 sequence is 13 residues long. Looked up from germline, CDR1 is SGHTA and CDR2 is FQGNSA. V gave up 6 bases and J gave up 7 bases, with 15 bases separating them. The DNA of the CDR3 is TGTGCCAGCAGTTTTAGGACGGCTGATGAAGCTTTCTTT. Protein: CASSFRTADEAFF. The full variable domain, in which reference TRBV7-2 and TRBJ1-1 provide the parts outside the CDR3, is GAGVSQSPSNKVTEKGKDVELRCDPISGHTALYWYRQSLGQGLEFLIYFQGNSAPDKSGLPSDRFSAERTGGSVSTLTIQRTQQEDSAVYLCASSFRTADEAFFGQGTRLTVV.

CDR3 region: CASSLTGQGFAAFF. DNA of the CDR3: TGTGCCAGCAGCCTAACCGGACAGGGATTCGCAGCTTTCTTT. The gene calls are TRBV7-8 and TRBJ1-1, with 8 positions matching TRBD1. The germline V gene encodes CDR1 SGHVS and CDR2 FQNEAQ. This CDR3 is built from 14 residues. V was clipped by 5 bases and J by 10 bases; unmatched bases: 12.

This chain links TRBV19 with TRBJ1-2; D is uncertain. CDR3 length equals 11 residues. Trimming removed 7 bases from V and 4 bases from J, with 7 bases in between. The germline gives CDR1 LNHDA, CDR2 SQIVND (reference sequence). The CDR3, as DNA: TGTGCCAGTAAACAGACCTATGGCTACACCTTC. This sequence encodes CASKQTYGYTF.

The sample holds one count of this clone. V and J are TRBV7-2 and TRBJ1-2, with 10 bases aligning to TRBD1. This CDR3 region has 15 residues. Germline loops: CDR1 SGHTA, CDR2 FQGNSA. V was clipped by 5 bases and J by 7 bases; unmatched bases: 10. CDR3 amino acids: CASSLSTGGTGGYTF. CDR3 bases: TGTGCCAGCAGCCTCTCGACAGGGGGCACTGGTGGCTACACCTTC. Looking up the rest from reference TRBV7-2 and TRBJ1-2 gives the full variable domain: GAGVSQSPSNKVTEKGKDVELRCDPISGHTALYWYRQSLGQGLEFLIYFQGNSAPDKSGLPSDRFSAERTGGSVSTLTIQRTQQEDSAVYLCASSLSTGGTGGYTFGSGTRLTVV.

The J gene is TRBJ2-2, the V gene TRBV2; D remains ambiguous. The germline gives CDR1 SNHLY, CDR2 FYNNEI. There are 13 residues in the CDR3. Trimming pared 2 bases from V and 4 bases from J, leaving 5 bases between. The CDR3 DNA reads as TGTGCCAGCAGTGAAATGGTCACCGGGGAGCTGTTTTTT. Translated: CASSEMVTGELFF.